This TCR beta chain was captured in a study of long-term antiretroviral therapy in people with HIV. Held in samples before DNA extraction were about 0.85-10 million cryopreserved PBMC. Comments on this clone: Its antigen is not known.

The ends lost 4 bases at V and 9 bases at J; junction bases unmatched: 0. The CDR3 length is 11 residues. The V gene's germline CDR1 is MGHRA and CDR2 YSYEKL. Run at survey level, the immunoSEQ assay was version v3.0. Per sample, sequencing targeted about 35,000-55,000 T-cell genomes. The data were produced by immunoSEQ multiplex PCR, yet TCRdb's version contains in-frame clones alone and is incomplete. Of some 35,000 clones in the sample, 60% to 75% are singletons; the top ten hold 3.4%. Study conclusions and caveats: In samples taken after ART, diversity increased but remained below transplant donor control levels.

Sequencing used unsorted PBMCs, obtained 3 years after starting antiretroviral therapy. The chain uses TRBV4-1 and TRBJ2-1, with 7 bases that match TRBD2. This receptor was taken from a man aged 50 to 60 with HIV. CDR3 sequence (DNA): TGCGCCAGCAGCCGGGAGGGTGAGCAGTTCTTC. Protein sequence: CASSREGEQFF.